This T cell receptor (beta chain) was observed in a study of cytomegalovirus exposure and HLA in healthy donors. CDR1 is SNHLY, CDR2 FYNNEI, per germline. This CDR3 comprises 16 residues. The V segment lost 4 bases and the J segment 3 bases; nucleotides outside the gene matches: 8. The PCR made use of 60 Vbeta and 13 Jbeta primers. Assay used: immunoSEQ multiplex PCR; TCRdb lists only in-frame clones, some missing. The sample yields 150,000 to 200,000 clones, roughly 72% seen once. This chain links TRBV2 with TRBJ2-5, with 10 bases aligning to TRBD1. This clonotype was sampled from a woman aged 40 to 50 in good health and CMV-seronegative. Material for sequencing was PBMCs. CDR3 sequence (DNA): TGTGCCAGCAGTGCGGAGATCGGGACAGGGGAAGAGACCCAGTACTTC. Translation: CASSAEIGTGEETQYF.